Each of the 14 T cell receptor beta chains below was sequenced from the same sample in a study of cytomegalovirus exposure and HLA in healthy donors. Primers for the PCR totalled 60 Vbeta and 13 Jbeta. Here immunoSEQ multiplex PCR was the method, and the copy in TCRdb shows in-frame clones only, minus some. The sample holds about 130,000 clones, 75% to 85% seen once. The specimen was PBMCs. These receptors were obtained from a man in his forties in good health and CMV-seronegative.

This chain joins TRBV15 and TRBJ2-5, with D possibly being TRBD2 (6 bases). Deletions cut 0 bases from V and 3 bases from J, with 8 bases between. This CDR3 region has 14 residues. From germline, CDR1 is LNHNV and CDR2 YYDKDF (reference sequence). Here the CDR3 DNA reads TGTGCCACCAGCAGAGAAGCGGGTAAAGAGACCCAGTACTTC. Translating it yields CATSREAGKETQYF.

CDR3 sequence: CASSVQGAREKLFF. As DNA, the CDR3 is TGTGCCAGCAGTGTCCAGGGGGCGAGGGAAAAACTGTTTTTT. The chain is built from TRBV2 and TRBJ1-4; 8 nucleotides line up with TRBD1. Germline assignment: CDR1 SNHLY and CDR2 FYNNEI. The V gene end was trimmed by 4 bases and the J gene end by 8 bases; junction bases not matched to a gene: 6. The CDR3 has 14 residues.

This chain uses TRBV28 with TRBJ1-2, with D uncertain. Germline V CDR1 and CDR2: MDHEN, SYDVKM. V lost 1 base to trimming and J lost 2 bases, with 5 bases between them. This CDR3 spans 13 amino acids. The CDR3 loop is CASSLFLNYGYTF. CDR3 sequence (DNA): TGTGCCAGCAGTTTATTTCTGAACTATGGCTACACCTTC.

This chain uses TRBV9 with TRBJ2-2, with D perhaps TRBD2 (6 bases). The CDR3 is 15 amino acids. V lost 0 bases and J 3 bases, leaving 9 bases between the germline ends. Germline lookup yields CDR1 SGDLS and CDR2 YYNGEE. The CDR3 DNA reads TGTGCCAGCAGCGTAGCAACTAGCTACACCGGGGAGCTGTTTTTT. Amino acids: CASSVATSYTGELFF.

This clone showed up just a few times. CDR3 DNA: TGTGCCAGCAGCTCTTCGACAGGAGCTGGTGAGCAGTTCTTC. Translated, it gives CASSSSTGAGEQFF. This sequence joins TRBV11-2 and TRBJ2-1; weak D call: TRBD1 (6 bases). The CDR3 sequence is 14 residues long. V lost 4 bases and J 9 bases, leaving 16 bases between the germline ends. Germline loops: CDR1 SGHAT, CDR2 FQNNGV.

The chain combines TRBV30 with TRBJ2-7; maybe TRBD1 (5 bases). There are 11 residues in the CDR3. Per germline, CDR1 GTSNPN and CDR2 SVGIG (reference sequence). Trimming left V 3 bases short and J 4 bases short, with 7 bases between. CDR3 loop: CAWRRQYEQYF. The CDR3 DNA is TGTGCCTGGAGGCGACAGTACGAGCAGTACTTC.

V gene TRBV6-6 combines with J gene TRBJ2-3, with 7 bases fitting TRBD1. The CDR3 has 16 amino acids. Germline lookup yields CDR1 MNHNY and CDR2 SVGAGI (reference sequence). With V trimmed by 0 bases and J by 0 bases, 3 bases remained unmatched. CDR3 loop: CASSYSTGQSTDTQYF. As DNA, the CDR3 is TGTGCCAGCAGTTACTCGACGGGACAGAGCACAGATACGCAGTATTTT.

Only a few counts were recorded for this clone. V is TRBV29-1 and J is TRBJ2-1, with TRBD2 identical over 9 bases. V shed 5 bases and J 12 bases; nucleotides not matched to a gene: 20. In germline, CDR1 is SQVTM, CDR2 ANQGSEA. This CDR3 is 16 amino acids long. CDR3: CSVPSGGLAGYLGQFF. CDR3 in DNA: TGCAGCGTTCCATCTGGAGGGCTAGCGGGATATTTAGGGCAGTTCTTC.

This clone was seen more than once but under ten times. V gene TRBV7-2 combines with J gene TRBJ2-3; D possibly corresponds to TRBD2 (5 bases). From germline, CDR1 is SGHTA and CDR2 FQGNSA. The CDR3 is 13 amino acids. V dropped 3 bases and J dropped 5 bases, with 9 bases sitting between them. The CDR3 here is CASSLRAIDTQYF. DNA for the CDR3: TGTGCCAGCAGCTTGCGGGCCATAGATACGCAGTATTTT.

V usage is TRBV5-1 and J usage is TRBJ1-3; 8 nucleotides line up with TRBD1. Germline CDR1 is SGHRS and CDR2 is YFSETQ. J gave up 3 bases and V 4 bases, and 3 bases lay outside the gene matches. The CDR3 is made up of 14 amino acids. The CDR3: CASSTGTGGNTIYF. DNA of the CDR3: TGCGCCAGCAGCACGGGGACAGGTGGAAACACCATATATTTT.

The rearrangement joins TRBV18 to TRBJ1-2; the match to TRBD1 covers 10 bases. The CDR3 consists of 15 residues. The ends lost 0 bases at V and 6 bases at J; junction bases unmatched: 4. Germline V gene lookup returns CDR1 KGHSH and CDR2 LQKENI. CDR3 coding DNA: TGTGCCAGCTCACCACCGGGACAGGGGTTTAATGGCTACACCTTC. This gives the protein CASSPPGQGFNGYTF.

V is TRBV4-1 and J is TRBJ1-6, with 8 bases matching TRBD1. Losses at the gene ends were 4 bases for V and 8 bases for J; bases not matched to a gene: 10. Germline CDR1 MGHRA, CDR2 YSYEKL. The CDR3 has 16 amino acids. The CDR3 is CASSRAPDRADSPLHF. The CDR3 nucleotides read TGCGCCAGCAGCCGAGCCCCGGACAGGGCGGATTCACCCCTCCACTTT.

This clone has just one count. The chain couples TRBV10-3 to TRBJ1-1; possibly TRBD1 for D (5 bases). V was pared by 6 bases and J by 0 bases, with 14 bases between. Germline V gene data show CDR1 as ENHRY and CDR2 as SYGVKD. The CDR3 has 15 amino acids. The CDR3 nucleotides are TGTGCCATCAGCGGACGCAGGGTCATGAACACTGAAGCTTTCTTT. Residues: CAISGRRVMNTEAFF.

The gene calls are TRBV19 and TRBJ2-3; 11 nucleotides match TRBD2. CDR3 length: 16 residues. J was trimmed by 1 base and V by 3 bases; bases with no gene match: 3. Germline lookup yields CDR1 LNHDA and CDR2 SQIVND (reference sequence). CDR3: CASSISGRAGTDTQYF. For the CDR3, the DNA is TGTGCCAGTAGTATTAGCGGGAGGGCAGGCACAGATACGCAGTATTTT.